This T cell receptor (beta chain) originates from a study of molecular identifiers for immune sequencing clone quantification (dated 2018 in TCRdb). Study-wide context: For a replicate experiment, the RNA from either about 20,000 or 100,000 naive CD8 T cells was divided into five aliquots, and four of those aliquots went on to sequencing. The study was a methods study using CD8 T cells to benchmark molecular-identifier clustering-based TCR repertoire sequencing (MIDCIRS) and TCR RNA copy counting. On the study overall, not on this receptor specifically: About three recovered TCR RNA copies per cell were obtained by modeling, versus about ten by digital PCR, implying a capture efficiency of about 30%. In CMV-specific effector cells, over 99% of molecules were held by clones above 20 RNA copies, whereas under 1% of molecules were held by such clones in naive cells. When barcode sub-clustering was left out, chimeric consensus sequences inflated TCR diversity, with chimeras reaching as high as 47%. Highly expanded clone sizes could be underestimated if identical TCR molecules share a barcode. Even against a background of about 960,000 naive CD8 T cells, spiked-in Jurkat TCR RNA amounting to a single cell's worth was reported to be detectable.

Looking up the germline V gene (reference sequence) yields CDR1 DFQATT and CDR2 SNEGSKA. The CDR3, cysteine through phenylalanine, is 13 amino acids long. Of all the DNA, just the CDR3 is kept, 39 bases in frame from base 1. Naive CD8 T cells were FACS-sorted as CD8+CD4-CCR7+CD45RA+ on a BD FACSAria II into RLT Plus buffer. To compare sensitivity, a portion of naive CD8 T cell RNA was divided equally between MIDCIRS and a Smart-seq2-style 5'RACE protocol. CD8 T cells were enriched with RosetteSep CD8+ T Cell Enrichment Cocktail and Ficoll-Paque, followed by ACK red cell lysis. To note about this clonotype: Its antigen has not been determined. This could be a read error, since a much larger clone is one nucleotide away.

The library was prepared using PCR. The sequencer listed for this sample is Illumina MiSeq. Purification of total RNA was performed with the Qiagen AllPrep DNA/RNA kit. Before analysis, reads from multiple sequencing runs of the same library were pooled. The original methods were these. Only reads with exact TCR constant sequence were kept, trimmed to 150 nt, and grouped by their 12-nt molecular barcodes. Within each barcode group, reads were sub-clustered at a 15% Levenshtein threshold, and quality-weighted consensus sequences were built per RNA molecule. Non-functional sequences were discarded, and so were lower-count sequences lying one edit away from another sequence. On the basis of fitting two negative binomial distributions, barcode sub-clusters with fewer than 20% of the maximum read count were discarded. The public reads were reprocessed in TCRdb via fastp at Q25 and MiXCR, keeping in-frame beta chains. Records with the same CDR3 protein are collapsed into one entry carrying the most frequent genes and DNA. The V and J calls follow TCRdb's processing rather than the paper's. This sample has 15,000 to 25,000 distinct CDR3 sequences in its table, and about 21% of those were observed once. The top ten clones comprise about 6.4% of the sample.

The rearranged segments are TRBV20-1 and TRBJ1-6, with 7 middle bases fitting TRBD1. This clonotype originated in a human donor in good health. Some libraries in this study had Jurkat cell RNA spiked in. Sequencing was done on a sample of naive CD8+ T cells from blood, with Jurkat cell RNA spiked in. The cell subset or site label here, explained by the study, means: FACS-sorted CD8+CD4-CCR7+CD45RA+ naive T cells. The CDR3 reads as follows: CCARPGTDITLHF. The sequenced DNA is TGCTGTGCTAGACCAGGGACAGACATCACCCTCCACTTT.